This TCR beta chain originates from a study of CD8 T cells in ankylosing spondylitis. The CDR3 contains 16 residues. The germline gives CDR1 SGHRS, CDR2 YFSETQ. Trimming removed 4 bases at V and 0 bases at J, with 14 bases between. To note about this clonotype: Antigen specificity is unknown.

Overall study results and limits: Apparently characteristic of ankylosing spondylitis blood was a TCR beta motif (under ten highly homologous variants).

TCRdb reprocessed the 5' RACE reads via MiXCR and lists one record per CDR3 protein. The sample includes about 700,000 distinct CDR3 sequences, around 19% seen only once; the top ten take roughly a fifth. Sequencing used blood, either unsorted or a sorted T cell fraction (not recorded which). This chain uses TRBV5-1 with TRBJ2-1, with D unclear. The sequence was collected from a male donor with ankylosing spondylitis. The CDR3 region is CASSTARMGSYNEQFF. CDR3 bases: TGCGCCAGCAGCACAGCCCGGATGGGCTCCTACAATGAGCAGTTCTTC.